These 17 T cell receptor beta chains were all obtained from the same sample, sequenced in a study of blood T cell repertoires in COVID-19. The assay was immunoSEQ multiplex PCR, and TCRdb's table has in-frame clones only and misses some. The sample has more than 150,000 clones; approximately 87% are singletons. The specimen sequenced was peripheral blood. These receptors originate from a man between 65 and 85 years old with active or convalescent COVID-19.

V gene TRBV30 combines with J gene TRBJ1-1; no reliable D call. Trimming shortened V by 4 bases and J by 0 bases, and 21 bases separated the two germline ends. The germline gives CDR1 GTSNPN, CDR2 SVGIG (reference sequence). CDR3 length: 17 residues. The CDR3 sequence: CAWKRPRARPVNTEAFF. The CDR3 DNA reads as TGTGCCTGGAAGAGGCCGCGGGCCCGGCCGGTGAACACTGAAGCTTTCTTT.

This clone was observed a single time. The V call is TRBV18, the J call TRBJ2-5; no definite D call. Per germline, CDR1 KGHSH and CDR2 LQKENI. The V end was cut by 4 bases, the J end by 3 bases, with 21 bases between. CDR3 length: 17 amino acids. CDR3 residues: CASSQPIGSSPKETQYF. The CDR3 bases are TGTGCCAGCTCACAACCGATCGGTAGCAGTCCCAAAGAGACCCAGTACTTC.

The chain employs TRBV18 and TRBJ1-2, with a possible D match to TRBD1 (6 bases). Trimming removed 5 bases at V and 6 bases at J, with 13 bases between. Per germline, CDR1 KGHSH and CDR2 LQKENI. The length of the CDR3 is 13 residues. The CDR3 DNA is TGTGCCAGCTCATCCGGGACACAAAATGGCTACACCTTC. This encodes CASSSGTQNGYTF.

V usage is TRBV9 and J usage is TRBJ2-5, with unresolved D. Looked up from germline, CDR1 is SGDLS and CDR2 is YYNGEE. The CDR3 has 14 residues. Trimming pared 3 bases from V and 0 bases from J, leaving 9 bases between. The CDR3 sequence: CASSETRYQETQYF. The CDR3 DNA follows: TGTGCCAGCAGCGAGACACGGTACCAAGAGACCCAGTACTTC. Full variable domain (outside the CDR3, taken from reference TRBV9 and TRBJ2-5): DSGVTQTPKHLITATGQRVTLRCSPRSGDLSVYWYQQSLDQGLQFLIQYYNGEERAKGNILERFSAQQFPDLHSELNLSSLELGDSALYFCASSETRYQETQYFGPGTRLLVL.

The chain has TRBV19 and TRBJ1-2, with TRBD1 identical over 9 bases. Trimming removed 4 bases from V and 1 base from J; junction bases left unmatched: 1. CDR1 and CDR2 (germline): LNHDA, SQIVND (reference sequence). The CDR3 covers 14 residues. CDR3 sequence (DNA): TGTGCCAGTAGTAACAGGGGGCTTAACTATGGCTACACCTTC. This sequence encodes CASSNRGLNYGYTF.

This chain links TRBV9 with TRBJ1-2; 7 bases match TRBD1. This CDR3 contains 15 residues. The junction had 4 bases not matched to a gene; V was cut back by 0 bases and J by 2 bases. Germline V gives CDR1 SGDLS, CDR2 YYNGEE. CDR3 DNA: TGTGCCAGCAGCGTAGGGACAGGAGCCAACTATGGCTACACCTTC. As protein: CASSVGTGANYGYTF.

The chain employs TRBV7-2 and TRBJ1-2; D not certain. Germline-derived CDR1 and CDR2 are SGHTA and FQGNSA. Trimming took 5 bases from V and 4 from J, leaving 14 bases between them. The CDR3 is made up of 14 amino acids. CDR3 bases: TGTGCCAGCAGCCCCGGGTTGTTGATCTATGGCTACACCTTC. This encodes CASSPGLLIYGYTF.

The chain employs TRBV18 and TRBJ1-1; D is ambiguous. Trimming cost V 1 base and J 6 bases, with 6 bases left between them. The CDR3 covers 12 residues. Germline CDR1 reads KGHSH; CDR2 reads LQKENI. The chain's CDR3 is CASSPQSSEAFF. The CDR3 DNA reads as TGTGCCAGCTCACCACAATCGTCTGAAGCTTTCTTT.

In its sample, this clone was seen once. The V and J genes are TRBV3-1 (or the pseudogene TRBV3-2) and TRBJ1-5; 7 nucleotides match TRBD1. This CDR3 is 17 amino acids long. Germline CDR1 is LGHDT and CDR2 is YNNKEL (reference sequence). With 2 bases clipped from V and 4 bases from J, the junction kept 11 bases outside the gene matches. The CDR3 is CASSQSLRQGLNQPQHF. The DNA for the CDR3 is TGTGCCAGCAGCCAAAGTTTAAGACAGGGCCTAAATCAGCCCCAGCATTTT.

This clone was counted a few times. The chain joins TRBV19 to TRBJ1-5; D not resolved. The germline V gene encodes CDR1 LNHDA and CDR2 SQIVND (reference sequence). The CDR3 extends over 15 amino acids. V lost 3 bases and J 3 bases, leaving 12 bases between the germline ends. The CDR3 loop is CASSIGQLNNQPQHF. The CDR3 DNA reads as TGTGCCAGTAGTATTGGGCAGCTTAACAATCAGCCCCAGCATTTT.

This clone was counted a few times. The genes are TRBV7-2 and TRBJ1-6; D perhaps matches TRBD1 (5 bases). The CDR3 totals 15 residues. Germline CDR1 SGHTA, CDR2 FQGNSA. V gave up 3 bases and J gave up 7 bases, with 13 bases separating them. The CDR3 coding sequence is TGTGCCAGCAGCTTTGGCGGCAGGGCGAATTCACCCCTCCACTTT. It yields the protein CASSFGGRANSPLHF.

The chain uses TRBV6-5 and TRBJ1-2; D is possibly TRBD1 (5 bases). The CDR3 consists of 15 residues. V was cut by 5 bases and J by 7 bases, with 20 bases left in between. In germline, CDR1 is MNHEY, CDR2 SVGAGI. The CDR3 nucleotides are TGTGCCAGCAGTCCCGGCGGCAGAACAAGGGGTGGCTACACCTTC. Its protein product is CASSPGGRTRGGYTF.

The V and J genes are TRBV7-8 and TRBJ1-1, with 8 positions matching TRBD1. This CDR3 contains 15 residues. V dropped 5 bases and J dropped 3; count of bases not matched to a gene: 8. The germline gives CDR1 SGHVS, CDR2 FQNEAQ. The CDR3 reads CASSPRTGWDTEAFF. The CDR3 coding sequence is TGTGCCAGCAGCCCCAGGACAGGGTGGGACACTGAAGCTTTCTTT.

This clone occurred once. The chain has TRBV7-2 and TRBJ1-2; D ambiguous. CDR1 and CDR2 from the germline V gene are SGHTA and FQGNSA. The CDR3 covers 14 residues. V dropped 1 base and J dropped 3 bases, with 9 bases sitting between them. The CDR3 region has the DNA TGTGCCAGCAGCTTAGATTTCCAGGACTATGGCTACACCTTC. Encoded protein: CASSLDFQDYGYTF.

This rearrangement joins TRBV28 to TRBJ2-5; 7 bases agree with TRBD1. The CDR3 loop spans 14 amino acids. Germline V gene data show CDR1 as MDHEN and CDR2 as SYDVKM. V dropped 5 bases and J dropped 2; count of bases not matched to a gene: 5. The CDR3 bases are TGTGCCAGCAGTCCGGGACAGTCGCAAGAGACCCAGTACTTC. This translates into CASSPGQSQETQYF.

The chain employs TRBV5-1 and TRBJ1-1, with 9 bases aligning to TRBD1. Germline V gives CDR1 SGHRS, CDR2 YFSETQ. The V segment lost 3 bases and the J segment 4 bases; nucleotides outside the gene matches: 1. There are 13 residues in the CDR3. The CDR3 DNA reads TGCGCCAGCAGCTCGGGACAGGGCACTGAAGCTTTCTTT. Its translation: CASSSGQGTEAFF.

The chain employs TRBV7-2 and TRBJ2-1, with 13 bases that match TRBD2. The junction had 7 bases not matched to a gene; V was cut back by 5 bases and J by 9 bases. Germline CDR1 SGHTA, CDR2 FQGNSA. The CDR3 consists of 15 residues. The CDR3 loop is CASSHGLAGAFEQFF. The CDR3 nucleotides read TGTGCCAGCAGCCACGGACTAGCGGGGGCGTTTGAGCAGTTCTTC.